This TCR beta chain was identified during a study of cytomegalovirus exposure and HLA in healthy donors. General study findings and limits: Specificity of a few CMV-associated chains for CMV antigens was verified in vitro. Overall, roughly 150 TCR beta chains were annotated as cytomegalovirus-associated.

The V segment lost 4 bases and the J segment 5 bases; nucleotides outside the gene matches: 7. CDR3 length: 14 residues. Germline assignment: CDR1 SGHRS and CDR2 YFSETQ. Remarks on this clone: What it recognizes is unknown.

PCR primers comprised 60 Vbeta and 13 Jbeta primers. Only in-frame clones appear in the TCRdb table, and some are missing; sequencing was by immunoSEQ multiplex PCR. Altogether more than 85,000 clones are present, about three quarters being singletons, with the ten largest covering about 14%. The chain employs TRBV5-1 and TRBJ2-5; 8 bases map to TRBD2. This TCR came from a male donor in good health and CMV-seropositive. Sequenced sample: PBMCs. The CDR3 region is CASSPGTRWETQYF. The CDR3 DNA reads as TGCGCCAGCAGCCCGGGGACTAGATGGGAGACCCAGTACTTC.